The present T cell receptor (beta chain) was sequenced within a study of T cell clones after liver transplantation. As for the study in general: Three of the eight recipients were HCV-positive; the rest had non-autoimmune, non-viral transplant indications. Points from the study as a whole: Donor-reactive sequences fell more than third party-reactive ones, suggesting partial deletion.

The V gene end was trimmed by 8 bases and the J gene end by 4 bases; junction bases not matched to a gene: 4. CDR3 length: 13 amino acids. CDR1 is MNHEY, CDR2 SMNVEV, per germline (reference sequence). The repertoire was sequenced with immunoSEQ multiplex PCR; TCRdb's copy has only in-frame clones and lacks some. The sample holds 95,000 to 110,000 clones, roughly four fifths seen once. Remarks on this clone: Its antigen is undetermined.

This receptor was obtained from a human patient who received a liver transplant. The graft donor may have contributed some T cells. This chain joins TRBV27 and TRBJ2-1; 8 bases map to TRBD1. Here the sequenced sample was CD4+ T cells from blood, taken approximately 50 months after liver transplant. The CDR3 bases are TGTGCCAGCGGACAGGGCTTTTACAATGAGCAGTTCTTC. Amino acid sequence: CASGQGFYNEQFF.